This TCR beta chain was identified in a study of CD8 T cells in Susac syndrome (dated by TCRdb to 2018 to 2020). Regarding the complete study: The study used repertoire sequencing to test whether antigen drove CD8+ T cell activation and differentiation in Susac syndrome.

RNA was extracted with the RNeasy kit and roughly 0.45 to 1 ug was reverse transcribed using random hexamers. TCR beta CDR3 regions were amplified with the immunoSEQ multiplex PCR assay covering 54 Vbeta and 13 Jbeta segments. Bias from PCR amplification was corrected by using a synthetic template baseline for primer optimization and for computational correction. As for how the authors treated the data: Reads were annotated to V, D and J genes per IMGT and analyzed with immunoSEQ Analyzer, keeping only productive sequences. Clonality was calculated as one minus the Shannon entropy normalized by log2 of the number of productive unique sequences. For each patient and control, public and private clones were evaluated within the 100 most prevalent clones. A clone was defined as Susac-specific if it was absent from the healthy and MS cohorts, from some 1,100 published viral clones and from other ImmuneACCESS disease sequences. TCRdb reprocessing: public reads trimmed at Q25 with fastp, clones called with MiXCR, in-frame beta chains kept. Rows are unified per CDR3 protein, each entry keeping the most common DNA and genes. Clone size and V and J calls follow TCRdb, not the original study. The sample table contains approximately 210,000 distinct CDR3 sequences; only one count was recorded for about 95% of them. Of the sample, 0.08% to 0.095% is held by the ten largest clones.

Peripheral blood CD8+ and CD4+ T cells from healthy donors, Susac syndrome patients and multiple sclerosis patients were profiled using high-throughput TCR beta sequencing. Treatment-naive patients with stable or active relapsing-remitting disease fulfilling revised McDonald criteria were used as multiple sclerosis controls. Bulk CD8+ and CD4+ T cells were purified by magnetic negative isolation, whereas CD8+ TEMRA cells were enriched by FACS. Blood was drawn into EDTA tubes, processed within 24 hours, and PBMCs were isolated by density gradient centrifugation. PBMCs intended for TCR sequencing were cryopreserved in liquid nitrogen and thawed later in a water bath at 37 degrees C. The sorted or isolated CD4+, CD8+ and CD8+ TEMRA cells reached a purity of at least 90%. Overall study outcomes, separate from this receptor: The study acknowledged that relatively few individuals were included in the TCR sequencing and HLA analysis.

The CDR3 contains 14 residues, cysteine and phenylalanine counted. The CDR3 DNA has 42 bases and is translated from base 1. Relative to germline, V is missing 0 bases and J is missing 7 bases, with 6 bases of the junction outside any gene match. The germline V gene yields SGDLS for CDR1 and YYNGEE for CDR2. Worth noting for this clonotype: The antigen this receptor binds is unknown. No much larger clonotype is one base removed from it; base qualities were not supplied.

Sample: CD4+ T cells from PBMCs. The sequence joins TRBV9 to TRBJ1-1, and 7 junctional nucleotides match TRBD1. The receptor was isolated from a human donor with multiple sclerosis. The CDR3 loop reads CASSVVSGGGEAFF. The bases read TGTGCCAGCAGCGTAGTCTCAGGGGGAGGTGAAGCTTTCTTT.